This TCR beta chain was observed in a study of cytomegalovirus exposure and HLA in healthy donors. Study observations and caveats: Altogether, about 160 TCR beta chains were recorded as cytomegalovirus-associated. Through in vitro validation, three CMV-associated chains were shown to be specific for CMV antigens.

With 60 Vbeta and 13 Jbeta primers, the PCR was carried out. Generated by immunoSEQ multiplex PCR, the TCRdb table keeps only in-frame clones and is missing some. The sample yields under 130,000 clones, about 59% seen once. V lost 5 bases to trimming and J lost 7 bases; unmatched junction nucleotides: 3. This CDR3 comprises 11 residues. Germline-derived CDR1 and CDR2 are GTSNPN and SVGIG (reference sequence). As regards this clone: The antigen remains unidentified.

The TCR sequence derives from a man aged 30 to 39 in good health and CMV-seropositive. The specimen was PBMCs. This chain links TRBV30 with TRBJ1-2; 8 bases map to TRBD1. Here the CDR3 reads CAWDRGAGYTF. The CDR3 region has the DNA TGTGCCTGGGACAGGGGCGCTGGCTACACCTTC.